This TCR beta chain derives from a study of blood T cell repertoires in COVID-19. Germline values: CDR1 SEHNR, CDR2 FQNEAQ (reference sequence). The ends were cut back, 5 bases at V and 4 bases at J, with 10 bases in the middle. The CDR3 contains 13 residues. Only in-frame clones appear in the TCRdb table, and some are missing; sequencing was by immunoSEQ multiplex PCR. The data contain about 220,000 clones, around 84% of them seen just once; the ten biggest clones take up approximately 10%. The clonotype originates from a man aged 50 to 60 with active or convalescent COVID-19. This sequence joins TRBV7-9 and TRBJ2-3; D is possibly TRBD2 (6 bases). The sample consisted of peripheral blood. The CDR3 nucleotides are TGTGCCAGCAGCCCCGGGACTCCAGATACGCAGTATTTT. It translates to CASSPGTPDTQYF.